One T cell receptor beta chain is described in this entry. These data originate in a study of blood T cell repertoires in COVID-19. In the study overall: The origin of the acute and convalescent COVID-19 samples was the United States, Italy and Spain. PBMCs, B-cell-depleted T cells, or T cells provided the cDNA or gDNA that made up the material.

Methods used by the authors: Amplification with reference gene primers provided the estimates of nucleated cell counts. Sequenced by immunoSEQ multiplex PCR; TCRdb stores in-frame clones only, minus some. Clone size and V and J calls were adopted from that table, with D and trimming inferred from the DNA. The table lists around 100,000 clones, roughly 76% of them singletons. This CDR3 is 14 amino acids long. Deletions cut 7 bases from V and 3 bases from J, with 15 bases between. Germline values: CDR1 LNHDA, CDR2 SQIVND (reference sequence). Patients of the Seattle cohort, enrolled during active infection, were followed longitudinally.

The sequenced material came from peripheral blood. This TCR was sampled from a man of 80 years or more with COVID-19, enrolled during active disease. The V call is TRBV19, the J call TRBJ1-1; D remains unclear. DNA for the CDR3: TGTGCCAGTACCTTTGAGGGTGGTTACACTGAAGCTTTCTTT. Translated: CASTFEGGYTEAFF.